Listed below are T cell receptor beta chains from one sample, sequenced in a study of shared clonotypes between healthy human individuals. Here immunoSEQ multiplex PCR was the method, and the copy in TCRdb shows in-frame clones only, minus some. The table records approximately 400,000 clones, 96% of them present only once. Input material: memory CD8+ T cells sorted from blood. All receptors come from a man aged 30 to 39 in good health. The CDR3 runs from the conserved cysteine through the conserved F or W. Fields, in order: V gene, J gene, clone size, D gene, CDR3 protein, CDR3 DNA. The D gene is left open where the match is weak. Clone size appears in some rows only: once, few, many, or a class for an expanded clone.

v_call: TRBV28
j_call: TRBJ1-5
clone_size: .
d_call: .
cdr3_aa: CASSYVRGWQPQHF
cdr3_nt: TGTGCCAGCAGTTATGTTAGGGGTTGGCAGCCCCAGCATTTT

v_call: TRBV4-1
j_call: TRBJ2-7
clone_size: .
d_call: .
cdr3_aa: CASSPGLGGYEQYF
cdr3_nt: TGCGCCAGCAGCCCCGGACTAGGGGGCTACGAGCAGTACTTC

v_call: TRBV7-2
j_call: TRBJ2-1
clone_size: .
d_call: TRBD2
cdr3_aa: CASSLVMGSGSSYNEQFF
cdr3_nt: TGTGCCAGCAGCTTAGTCATGGGCAGCGGGAGCTCCTACAATGAGCAGTTCTTC

v_call: TRBV2
j_call: TRBJ1-1
clone_size: .
d_call: .
cdr3_aa: CAAKGLSTEAFF
cdr3_nt: TGTGCCGCCAAGGGGTTGAGCACTGAAGCTTTCTTT

v_call: TRBV9
j_call: TRBJ1-1
clone_size: .
d_call: .
cdr3_aa: CASSVAGGRQGTEAFF
cdr3_nt: TGTGCCAGCAGCGTAGCAGGTGGGCGGCAGGGCACTGAAGCTTTCTTT

v_call: TRBV30
j_call: TRBJ2-1
clone_size: .
d_call: .
cdr3_aa: CAWSVDSYNEQFF
cdr3_nt: TGTGCCTGGAGTGTCGATAGTTACAATGAGCAGTTCTTC

v_call: TRBV18
j_call: TRBJ2-1
clone_size: once
d_call: TRBD1
cdr3_aa: CASSRGQGADEQFF
cdr3_nt: TGTGCCAGCTCACGCGGACAGGGGGCCGATGAGCAGTTCTTC

v_call: TRBV28
j_call: TRBJ2-1
clone_size: .
d_call: TRBD2
cdr3_aa: CASSLLRGLAGRNEQFF
cdr3_nt: TGTGCCAGCAGTCTTCTTAGGGGACTAGCGGGACGGAATGAGCAGTTCTTC

v_call: TRBV18
j_call: TRBJ1-1
clone_size: .
d_call: .
cdr3_aa: CASSLRQENTEAFF
cdr3_nt: TGTGCCAGCTCACTCAGACAGGAGAACACTGAAGCTTTCTTT

v_call: TRBV7-2
j_call: TRBJ2-7
clone_size: once
d_call: TRBD2
cdr3_aa: CASSRTSGPTYEQYF
cdr3_nt: TGTGCCAGCAGCCGAACTAGCGGGCCCACCTACGAGCAGTACTTC

v_call: TRBV4-1
j_call: TRBJ2-7
clone_size: .
d_call: .
cdr3_aa: CASSQDTTGRYEQYF
cdr3_nt: TGCGCCAGCAGCCAAGATACGACAGGGAGGTACGAGCAGTACTTC

v_call: TRBV6-5
j_call: TRBJ2-5
clone_size: .
d_call: TRBD1
cdr3_aa: CASSHSQGAEETQYF
cdr3_nt: TGTGCCAGCAGTCACTCACAGGGGGCGGAGGAGACCCAGTACTTC

v_call: TRBV28
j_call: TRBJ2-7
clone_size: .
d_call: TRBD2
cdr3_aa: CASSSSGTSGYEQYF
cdr3_nt: TGTGCCAGCAGCTCGTCCGGGACTAGCGGATACGAGCAGTACTTC

v_call: TRBV11-2
j_call: TRBJ2-1
clone_size: .
d_call: .
cdr3_aa: CASSLLARWADEQFF
cdr3_nt: TGTGCCAGCAGCTTATTAGCCCGATGGGCCGATGAGCAGTTCTTC

v_call: TRBV6-1
j_call: TRBJ2-7
clone_size: .
d_call: .
cdr3_aa: CASQDSALGEQYF
cdr3_nt: TGTGCCAGCCAGGACAGTGCCTTGGGGGAGCAGTACTTC

v_call: TRBV6-6
j_call: TRBJ2-7
clone_size: .
d_call: TRBD1
cdr3_aa: CASSYKTGYPYEQYF
cdr3_nt: TGTGCCAGCAGTTACAAGACAGGGTACCCCTACGAGCAGTACTTC

v_call: TRBV7-9
j_call: TRBJ1-1
clone_size: .
d_call: .
cdr3_aa: CASSLRGTEAFF
cdr3_nt: TGTGCCAGCAGCTTACGGGGCACTGAAGCTTTCTTT